This TCR beta chain was recorded in a study of T cell responses to AZD1222 COVID-19 vaccine. CDR1 is MDHEN, CDR2 SYDVKM, per germline. V lost 7 bases and J 1 base, leaving 11 bases between the germline ends. The CDR3 consists of 14 residues. Generated by immunoSEQ multiplex PCR, the TCRdb table keeps only in-frame clones and is missing some. Of under 150,000 clones listed, roughly 93% are singletons. The TCR comes from an adult who received the AZD1222 COVID-19 vaccine. Sequenced material: peripheral blood, taken 28 days after the second AZD1222 dose. The chain has TRBV28 and TRBJ1-3; D call uncertain. The CDR3 bases are TGTGCCAGCACTACAGTACGGTCTGGAAACACCATATATTTT. Its protein product is CASTTVRSGNTIYF. The full variable domain, with the rest looked up from reference TRBV28 and TRBJ1-3, is DVKVTQSSRYLVKRTGEKVFLECVQDMDHENMFWYRQDPGLGLRLIYFSYDVKMKEKGDIPEGYSVSREKKERFSLILESASTNQTSMYLCASTTVRSGNTIYFGEGSWLTVV.